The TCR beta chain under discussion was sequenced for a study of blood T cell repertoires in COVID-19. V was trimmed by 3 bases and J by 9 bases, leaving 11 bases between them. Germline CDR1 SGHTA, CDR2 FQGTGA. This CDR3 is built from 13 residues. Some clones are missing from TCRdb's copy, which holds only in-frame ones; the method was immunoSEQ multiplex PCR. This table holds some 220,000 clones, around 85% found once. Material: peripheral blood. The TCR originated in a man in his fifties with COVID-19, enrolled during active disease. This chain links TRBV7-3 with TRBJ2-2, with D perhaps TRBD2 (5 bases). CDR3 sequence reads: CASSLMRARELFF. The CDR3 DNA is TGTGCCAGCAGCTTGATGCGGGCGAGGGAGCTGTTTTTT.